This T cell receptor beta chain was identified during a study of CD8+CD57+ T cells in acquired aplastic anemia. General study findings and limits: Shared by patients and controls, some 29 CD8+ CDR3s were abundant in patients. Statistical testing detected no significant gap in CD8+ Simpson's diversity between patients and controls.

About this clonotype itself: Its cognate antigen is unknown.

The use of genomic DNA as template underpinned the TCR beta VDJ and CDR3 profiling. TCRdb used MiXCR to reprocess the reads, holding one entry per CDR3 protein. Of some 160,000 distinct CDR3 sequences in the sample, more than 45% were seen once. CD8+CD57+ cell expansion had been shown by flow cytometry in patients chosen for sequencing. By the time of blood sampling, patients had still received no therapy. Germline-derived CDR1 and CDR2 are SGHTA and FQGNSA. CDR3 size: 14 residues. With 5 bases removed from V and 5 bases from J, the gap between germline ends came to 16 bases. What was sequenced was sorted CD4+, CD8+, or CD8+CD57+ T cells (not recorded which) from PBMCs. This clonotype originated in a human donor with aplastic anemia. This chain uses TRBV7-2 with TRBJ2-7; maybe TRBD1 (6 bases). The CDR3 DNA follows: TGTGCCAGCAGCCCACTAACAGGGTTGCACGAGCAGTACTTC. This codes for CASSPLTGLHEQYF.